The 8 T cell receptor beta chains presented below share a single source sample, sequenced in a study of read filtering for tumor transcriptome and immune sequencing. The library was built from around 0.4 ug RNA with molecular barcoded adaptors for alpha/delta and beta/gamma chains. TCRdb itself ran the reads through MiXCR, one entry per CDR3 protein. Found here are over 45,000 distinct CDR3 sequences, around a fifth of them singletons; the top ten hold roughly a sixth. Source material: a population of CD138-negative cells sorted from bone marrow. The receptors were gathered from a donor at least 40 years old with multiple myeloma.

As for this clonotype: A far larger clone is one base from this, pointing to a likely read error. J is TRBJ2-1 and V is TRBV5-4, with a possible D match to TRBD2 (6 bases). Germline lookup yields CDR1 SGHNT and CDR2 YYREEE (reference sequence). The CDR3 totals 21 residues. Trimming pared 4 bases from V and 0 bases from J, leaving 29 bases between. DNA for the CDR3: TGTGCCAGCAGCCTAATTAGGGGTATAGCGGAAGGGCCGGGCTCCTACAATGAGCAGTTCTTC. This gives the protein CASSLIRGIAEGPGSYNEQFF.

The table lists this clonotype with a few counts. V and J are TRBV29-1 and TRBJ1-1, with 7 bases lining up with TRBD1. Germline CDR1 reads SQVTM; CDR2 reads ANQGSEA. This CDR3 region has 13 residues. J gave up 1 base and V 7 bases, and 6 bases lay outside the gene matches. CDR3 protein: CSATGQRNTEAFF. For the CDR3, the DNA is TGCAGCGCAACGGGACAGCGGAACACTGAAGCTTTCTTT.

Only a few counts were recorded for this clonotype. This chain connects TRBV6-1 to TRBJ1-1; D uncertain. The CDR3 extends over 12 amino acids. Germline values: CDR1 MNHNS, CDR2 SASEGT. V lost 7 bases and J 5 bases, leaving 11 bases between the germline ends. The CDR3 DNA follows: TGTGCCAGCATATCCGGGTGGACTGAAGCTTTCTTT. Its protein product is CASISGWTEAFF.

This clonotype showed up just a few times. This sequence joins TRBV7-9 and TRBJ2-5; 7 bases match TRBD1. Germline assignment: CDR1 SEHNR and CDR2 FQNEAQ (reference sequence). CDR3 size: 14 residues. V was pared by 5 bases and J by 5 bases, with 8 bases of the junction left unmatched. CDR3 nucleotides: TGTGCCAGCAGCGTTGCAGGGGGTGCGGAGACCCAGTACTTC. As protein: CASSVAGGAETQYF.

V and J are TRBV4-1 and TRBJ2-7, with 9 positions matching TRBD2. CDR1 is MGHRA and CDR2 is YSYEKL in the germline V gene. This CDR3 is 15 amino acids long. V lost 2 bases and J lost 5; bases outside the gene matches: 7. CDR3 coding DNA: TGCGCCAGCAGCCAAATAGGGACTAGCCGCAACGAGCAGTACTTC. Translated, it gives CASSQIGTSRNEQYF.

This clonotype was seen more than once but under ten times. The rearrangement links TRBV27 to TRBJ2-7, with D unclear. V lost 0 bases and J lost 2, with 11 bases in between. The germline CDR1 and CDR2 sequences are MNHEY and SMNVEV (reference sequence). The CDR3 extends over 15 amino acids. As DNA, the CDR3 is TGTGCCAGCAGTTTATCGCCTAGTTCCGCCTACGAGCAGTACTTC. It encodes CASSLSPSSAYEQYF.

This clonotype was picked up many times. The CDR3 DNA reads as TGTGCCAGCATGCGGCATCAAGAGACCCAGTACTTC. This encodes CASMRHQETQYF. The chain links TRBV2 to TRBJ2-5; D is undetermined. The CDR3 spans 12 residues. From germline, CDR1 is SNHLY and CDR2 FYNNEI. V lost 7 bases, J lost 2 bases, and 8 bases lay in between.

This clonotype occurred many times. This chain links TRBV5-6 with TRBJ2-7; D call uncertain. This CDR3 region has 13 residues. V lost 2 bases and J lost 7, with 13 bases in between. The germline V gene has CDR1 SGHDT and CDR2 YYEEEE. This CDR3 is CASSLWDAREQYF. CDR3 coding DNA: TGTGCCAGCAGCTTATGGGATGCGAGGGAGCAGTACTTC.